One sample yielded the 7 T cell receptor beta chains listed below, sequenced in a study of response to subunit inactivated influenza vaccine. Using its own MiXCR run on the RT-PCR reads, TCRdb lists one record per CDR3 protein. The table lists about 650,000 distinct CDR3 sequences, approximately 14% of them singletons. Source: PBMCs from blood, taken approximately 13 days after vaccination. The receptors derive from a man between 50 and 59 years old who received an inactivated influenza vaccine.

This clonotype was seen a few times. The chain uses TRBV11-2 and TRBJ2-1; D possibly corresponds to TRBD2 (5 bases). V lost 5 bases and J 6 bases, leaving 14 bases between the germline ends. The CDR3 spans 14 residues. In germline, CDR1 is SGHAT, CDR2 FQNNGV. In DNA, the CDR3 is TGTGCCAGCAGCCTCGACCTAGCAACCAATGAGCAGTTCTTC. The encoded protein is CASSLDLATNEQFF. Variable domain in full (rest from reference TRBV11-2 and TRBJ2-1): EAGVAQSPRYKIIEKRQSVAFWCNPISGHATLYWYQQILGQGPKLLIQFQNNGVVDDSQLPKDRFSAERLKGVDSTLKIQPAKLEDSAVYLCASSLDLATNEQFFGPGTRLTVL.

This clonotype was detected a few times. The chain couples TRBV6-5 to TRBJ2-7; 9 nucleotides align to TRBD2. Trimming cost V 2 bases and J 5 bases; bases outside gene matches: 10. The CDR3 consists of 16 residues. CDR1 is MNHEY and CDR2 is SVGAGI in the germline V gene. The CDR3, as DNA: TGTGCCAGCAGTTACGGGATAGCGGGAGCGTTCGACGAGCAGTACTTC. Residues: CASSYGIAGAFDEQYF.

V gene TRBV6-5 combines with J gene TRBJ1-5, with a weak D call TRBD1 (5 bases). Germline V gene sequence: CDR1 MNHEY, CDR2 SVGAGI. The length of the CDR3 is 15 residues. V lost 4 bases and J 1 base, leaving 11 bases between the germline ends. The CDR3, as DNA: TGTGCCAGCAGTTCAGGGATGGTAAGCAATCAGCCCCAGCATTTT. Its protein is CASSSGMVSNQPQHF.

This chain joins TRBV20-1 and TRBJ2-2, with a possible D match to TRBD2 (5 bases). Germline loops: CDR1 DFQATT, CDR2 SNEGSKA (reference sequence). This CDR3 spans 14 amino acids. Trimming cost V 6 bases and J 0 bases, with 11 bases left between them. The CDR3 here is CSAHGETNTGELFF. CDR3 bases: TGCAGTGCCCACGGGGAGACGAACACCGGGGAGCTGTTTTTT.

The chain recombines TRBV12-3 or TRBV12-4 with TRBJ2-5, with 11 bases matching TRBD2. CDR3 size: 18 residues. J was trimmed by 1 base and V by 7 bases; bases with no gene match: 14. CDR3 bases: TGTGCCAGCACTCTGGAGGTACTAGCGGGAGCAATCCAAGAGACCCAGTACTTC. This sequence encodes CASTLEVLAGAIQETQYF.

This clonotype came up a few times. V gene TRBV28 combines with J gene TRBJ1-1, with a possible D match to TRBD1 (5 bases). Germline assignment: CDR1 MDHEN and CDR2 SYDVKM. The CDR3 runs to 11 residues. V lost 5 bases to trimming and J lost 7 bases, with 8 bases between them. The chain's CDR3 is CASSDSSEAFF. CDR3 nucleotide sequence: TGTGCCAGCAGTGACAGCAGTGAAGCTTTCTTT.

This rearrangement joins TRBV20-1 to TRBJ2-1; 10 nucleotides agree with TRBD2. With V trimmed by 6 bases and J by 6 bases, 8 bases remained unmatched. This CDR3 contains 14 residues. Germline CDR1 DFQATT, CDR2 SNEGSKA (reference sequence). The CDR3 coding sequence is TGCAGTGCCAGGGCGAGCGGGGGGGGCAATGAGCAGTTCTTC. As protein: CSARASGGGNEQFF.